The T cell receptor beta chain under discussion was sequenced for a study of regulatory T cells in long-lasting Graves disease. CDR3 regions were amplified by Arm-PCR using iRepertoire HTBI primers to build TCR beta libraries. TCRdb recomputed calls from the multiplex PCR reads with MiXCR, one row per CDR3 protein. Among about 470,000 distinct CDR3 sequences listed, 15% were seen once. Time point noted: newly diagnosed GD, antithyroid drugs for less than 3 months. From RNA extracted from PBMCs, the TCR library was made. The CDR3 length is 15 residues. Trimming removed 1 base from V and 5 bases from J; junction bases left unmatched: 5. Looked up from germline, CDR1 is MDHEN and CDR2 is SYDVKM. This clonotype was observed at least ten times. This sample also appeared in a second study, on T cells in Graves' hyperthyroidism and ophthalmopathy. That source notes: Researchers report that a 13 V-J model separated ophthalmopathy from stable hyperthyroidism.

The material was peripheral blood mononuclear cells (PBMCs), obtained at new diagnosis, from a patient treated with antithyroid drugs. This receptor was taken from a woman aged 25 to 45 with Graves disease. This sequence joins TRBV28 and TRBJ1-2, with TRBD1 matching over 9 bases. As DNA, the CDR3 is TGTGCCAGCAGTTTATCCGGGACAGGGCGATATGGCTACACCTTC. Its translation: CASSLSGTGRYGYTF.